Below are 19 T cell receptor beta chains sequenced from a single sample in a study of human T cells and chemical hapten exposure. One entry per CDR3 protein results from TCRdb running MiXCR on the RACE reads. The table has 360,000 or so distinct CDR3 sequences, roughly 6.3% seen once. This sample's time point: patch test 2, 6 weeks after DPC sensitization. The treatment denotes: therapeutic diphenylcyclopropenone sensitization with weekly scalp DPC. The input for sequencing was whole blood, taken in connection with sensitization to the hapten diphenylcyclopropenone (DPC). The receptor set was obtained from a woman aged 18-35 years with alopecia areata. Some clones in this sample may be carry-over from other donors' samples.

This clonotype was counted many times. This chain uses TRBV24-1 with TRBJ1-2; D ambiguous. CDR3 length: 13 amino acids. Per germline, CDR1 KGHDR and CDR2 SFDVKD. V lost 3 bases and J 8 bases, leaving 12 bases between the germline ends. The chain's CDR3 is CATSDDGLKGYTF. In DNA form, the CDR3 reads TGTGCCACCAGTGATGACGGCCTGAAAGGCTACACCTTC.

On this clonotype: Relative to the germline gene, one junction end is altered; a read error may explain this. The chain links TRBV2 to TRBJ2-5; D is perhaps TRBD2 (6 bases). This CDR3 has 11 residues. Germline loops: CDR1 SNHLY, CDR2 FYNNEI. DNA for the CDR3: TGTGCCAGCAGTGAAGTCTTAGCGGCTGACTTC. Residues: CASSEVLAADF.

There are many counts of this clonotype. This chain joins TRBV4-2 and TRBJ1-2; D is unclear. CDR3 size: 15 residues. Germline assignment: CDR1 LGHNA and CDR2 YNFKEQ. The germline V and J ends were trimmed by 2 bases and 2 bases, with 12 bases remaining between them. The CDR3 bases are TGTGCCAGCAGCCAAAGTCGGGGTCAGAACTATGGCTACACCTTC. This codes for CASSQSRGQNYGYTF.

This clonotype was seen a few times. This sequence joins TRBV20-1 and TRBJ1-5; D not resolved. CDR1 is DFQATT and CDR2 is SNEGSKA in the germline V gene (reference sequence). The CDR3 has 12 amino acids. Trimming took 8 bases from V and 4 from J, leaving 12 bases between them. This chain's CDR3 is CSTQRTNQPQHF. CDR3 nucleotides: TGCAGTACTCAAAGGACGAATCAGCCCCAGCATTTT.

The table lists this clonotype with many counts. J is TRBJ1-2 and V is TRBV20-1; perhaps TRBD1 as D (5 bases). CDR1 is DFQATT and CDR2 is SNEGSKA in the germline V gene (reference sequence). Trimming removed 5 bases from V and 2 bases from J, with 15 bases in between. CDR3 length equals 14 residues. The CDR3 DNA follows: TGCAGTGCTCCACGTCCGGGGGACAACTATGGCTACACCTTC. Amino acids: CSAPRPGDNYGYTF.

This clonotype was detected ten times or more. The CDR3 reads CASSGDSTEAFF. In nucleotides, the CDR3 is TGTGCCAGCAGCGGTGACAGCACTGAAGCTTTCTTT. The chain carries TRBV7-6 and TRBJ1-1; D may be TRBD1 (5 bases). Trimming removed 5 bases from V and 4 bases from J, with 8 bases in between. In germline, CDR1 is SGHVS, CDR2 FNYEAQ. There are 12 residues in the CDR3.

This clonotype was detected ten times or more. The J gene is TRBJ1-2, the V gene TRBV4-3; possible D gene TRBD1, 6 bases. Germline assignment: CDR1 LGHNA and CDR2 YSLEER. This CDR3 spans 13 amino acids. The V gene lost 0 bases and the J gene lost 4 bases, with 6 bases spanning the gap. The CDR3 sequence: CASSQEQGYGYTF. CDR3 nucleotides: TGCGCCAGCAGCCAAGAACAGGGCTATGGCTACACCTTC.

This clonotype was found many times. The chain uses TRBV6-6 and TRBJ1-6, with 8 bases fitting TRBD1. J gave up 7 bases and V 2 bases, and 7 bases lay outside the gene matches. The CDR3 has 16 residues. Germline lookup yields CDR1 MNHNY and CDR2 SVGAGI (reference sequence). This CDR3 is CASSYAGGVGNSPLHF. The CDR3 DNA is TGTGCCAGCAGTTACGCAGGGGGCGTAGGGAATTCACCCCTCCACTTT.

This clonotype was observed a few times. J is TRBJ1-4 and V is TRBV20-1; 7 bases agree with TRBD1. Germline V gene lookup returns CDR1 DFQATT and CDR2 SNEGSKA (reference sequence). V lost 5 bases to trimming and J lost 5 bases; unmatched junction nucleotides: 8. The CDR3 is 14 residues long. The CDR3 protein is CSAPRWTGNEKLFF. CDR3 in DNA: TGCAGTGCTCCTCGCTGGACAGGCAATGAAAAACTGTTTTTT.

This clonotype came up a few times. The chain joins TRBV4-2 to TRBJ2-6; TRBD1 matches at 9 bases. The CDR3 has 17 amino acids. In germline, CDR1 is LGHNA, CDR2 YNFKEQ. After removal of 5 bases from V and 2 bases from J, the junction contained 7 bases not matched to a gene. DNA of the CDR3: TGTGCCAGCAGCTCACAGGGGGCTAGAACTGGGGCCAACGTCCTGACTTTC. Its translation is CASSSQGARTGANVLTF.

This clonotype was counted at least ten times. The V call is TRBV13, the J call TRBJ1-3, with a possible D match to TRBD1 (5 bases). V lost 1 base and J 1 base, leaving 17 bases between the germline ends. This CDR3 spans 18 amino acids. Germline CDR1 reads PRHDT; CDR2 reads FYEKMQ (reference sequence). CDR3 bases: TGTGCCAGCAGCTTAGATAGATTCGACAGAATTTCTGGAAACACCATATATTTT. Translated, it gives CASSLDRFDRISGNTIYF.

In this sample, this clonotype turned up a few times. This sequence joins TRBV5-1 and TRBJ2-5, with D uncertain. The CDR3 is 13 amino acids. Germline V gene sequence: CDR1 SGHRS, CDR2 YFSETQ. V shed 4 bases and J shed 7 bases, with 14 bases lying between them. The CDR3 sequence: CASSEAQHGTQYF. The DNA of the CDR3 is TGCGCCAGCAGCGAGGCCCAGCATGGGACCCAGTACTTC.

This clonotype has more than one count but fewer than ten. The rearrangement uses TRBV7-9 and TRBJ1-2; tentatively, D is TRBD1 (6 bases). Trimming removed 4 bases at V and 4 bases at J, with 10 bases between. Germline CDR1 SEHNR, CDR2 FQNEAQ (reference sequence). CDR3 length: 13 residues. The CDR3 spells CASSSRTVYGYTF. CDR3 DNA: TGTGCCAGCAGCTCCAGGACAGTCTATGGCTACACCTTC.

The chain recombines TRBV7-9 with TRBJ2-3; maybe TRBD2 (5 bases). Germline V gives CDR1 SEHNR, CDR2 FQNEAQ (reference sequence). The CDR3 loop spans 15 amino acids. The V gene lost 1 base and the J gene lost 2 bases, with 10 bases spanning the gap. The CDR3 loop reads CASSLGTCNTDTQYF. CDR3 in DNA: TGTGCCAGCAGCTTAGGGACTTGCAACACAGATACGCAGTATTTT.

This clonotype was seen repeatedly, ten times or more. The CDR3: CASSSLGPYSNQPQHF. The CDR3 DNA follows: TGTGCCAGCAGTTCCCTGGGGCCTTATAGCAATCAGCCCCAGCATTTT. This chain links TRBV12-3 or TRBV12-4 with TRBJ1-5; possibly TRBD1 for D (5 bases). This CDR3 region has 16 residues. V was trimmed by 4 bases and J by 0 bases, leaving 13 bases between them.

This clonotype was seen ten or more times. The chain has TRBV10-3 and TRBJ1-5; TRBD1 is a possible D gene (5 bases). The ends were cut back, 8 bases at V and 7 bases at J, with 15 bases in the middle. The germline V gene has CDR1 ENHRY and CDR2 SYGVKD. CDR3 length equals 13 residues. The CDR3 loop reads CAIHEGGAQPQHF. CDR3 DNA: TGTGCCATCCACGAAGGAGGGGCGCAGCCCCAGCATTTT.

To note about this clonotype: The DNA is left out, because the CDR3 cannot be placed on it with certainty; the CDR3 is given as TCRdb lists it. The chain employs TRBV9 and TRBJ1-1; no DNA check was done on the table's D call, TRBD1. The CDR3 has 13 residues if both end residues are counted. CDR1 is SGDLS and CDR2 is YYNGEE in the germline V gene. The CDR3 sequence: CASSVATGAKTFF.

This clonotype was found a few times. The genes are TRBV4-2 and TRBJ2-5; possibly TRBD1 for D (6 bases). The germline V gene encodes CDR1 LGHNA and CDR2 YNFKEQ. The ends were cut back, 4 bases at V and 2 bases at J, with 17 bases in the middle. The CDR3 consists of 16 residues. CDR3 amino acids: CASSPSDRSLQETQYF. The CDR3 DNA reads as TGTGCCAGCAGCCCGTCAGACAGGTCGCTACAAGAGACCCAGTACTTC.

The chain combines TRBV12-3 or TRBV12-4 with TRBJ1-2; D is unresolved. The CDR3 contains 18 residues. Between the trimmed V and J ends, which lost 8 bases and 2 bases, there was a span of 27 bases. CDR3 region: CASPKREAILLRNYGYTF. Here the CDR3 DNA reads TGTGCCAGCCCTAAGCGGGAAGCAATTCTTCTCCGAAACTATGGCTACACCTTC.